This entry is about one T cell receptor (beta chain). This sample was included in a study of blood T cell repertoires in COVID-19. Study context: The origin of the acute and convalescent COVID-19 samples was the United States, Italy and Spain. T cells, B-cell-depleted T cells, or PBMCs supplied cDNA or gDNA.

In the original analysis: Estimation of nucleated cell counts relied on the amplification of reference gene primers. Sequencing used immunoSEQ multiplex PCR; TCRdb keeps in-frame clones, though not all of them. V, J and clone size reflect that table, while D and trimming were determined from the DNA. The top ten hold 7.4% of the sample, which has fewer than 250,000 clones, roughly 80% seen once. This clonotype was sampled from a woman between 50 and 59 years old with acute or convalescent COVID-19. The sequencing sample was made of peripheral blood.

The CDR3 sequence: CSASDYRGMDTEAFF. Here the CDR3 DNA reads TGCAGTGCTAGTGATTACAGGGGGATGGACACTGAAGCTTTCTTT. V gene TRBV20-1 combines with J gene TRBJ1-1; 8 nucleotides align to TRBD1. Per germline, CDR1 DFQATT and CDR2 SNEGSKA (reference sequence). This CDR3 is built from 15 residues. V lost 3 bases and J lost 3; bases outside the gene matches: 9.